This T cell receptor (beta chain) came from a study of blood T cells in healthy people across ages. In this sample, this clonotype turned up a few times. The germline gives CDR1 MGHRA, CDR2 YSYEKL. The CDR3 runs to 13 residues. V was clipped by 3 bases and J by 4 bases, with 10 bases between them. Healthy Caucasian individuals from Russia aged about 6 to 90 served as donors. A second about 7 to 11 cycle PCR used barcoded and J-beta primers. A single record per CDR3 protein comes from TCRdb applying MiXCR to the 5' RACE reads. Here the sample spans roughly 730,000 distinct CDR3 sequences, about 61% being singletons.

The material sequenced was blood. The sequence was obtained from a middle-aged man in good health. The chain joins TRBV4-1 to TRBJ2-7, with D unclear. The CDR3 loop is CASSQRIKYEQYF. DNA of the CDR3: TGCGCCAGCAGCCAGCGCATTAAATACGAGCAGTACTTC.